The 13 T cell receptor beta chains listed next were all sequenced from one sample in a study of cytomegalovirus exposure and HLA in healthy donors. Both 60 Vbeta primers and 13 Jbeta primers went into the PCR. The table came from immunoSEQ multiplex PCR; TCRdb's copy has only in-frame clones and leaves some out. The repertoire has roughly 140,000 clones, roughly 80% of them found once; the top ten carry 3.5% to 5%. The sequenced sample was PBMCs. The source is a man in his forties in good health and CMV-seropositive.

CDR3 in amino acids: CASSWGGYEQYF. The DNA for the CDR3 is TGTGCCAGCAGCTGGGGGGGCTACGAGCAGTACTTC. The chain employs TRBV7-9 and TRBJ2-7, with 7 bases lining up with TRBD2. Germline CDR1 reads SEHNR; CDR2 reads FQNEAQ (reference sequence). The CDR3 is made up of 12 amino acids. J was trimmed by 3 bases and V by 4 bases; bases with no gene match: 0.

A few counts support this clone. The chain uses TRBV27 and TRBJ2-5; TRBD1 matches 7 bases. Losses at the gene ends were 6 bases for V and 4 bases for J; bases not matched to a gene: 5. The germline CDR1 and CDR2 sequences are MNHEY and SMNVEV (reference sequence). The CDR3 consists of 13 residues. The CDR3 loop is CASRQGIGETQYF. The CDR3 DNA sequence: TGTGCCAGCAGACAGGGGATCGGAGAGACCCAGTACTTC.

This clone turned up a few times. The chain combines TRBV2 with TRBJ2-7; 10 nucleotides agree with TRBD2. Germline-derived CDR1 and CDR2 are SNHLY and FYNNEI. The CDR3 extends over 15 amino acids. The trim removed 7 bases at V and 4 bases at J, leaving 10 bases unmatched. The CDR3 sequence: CASTHLAGESYEQYF. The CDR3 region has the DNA TGTGCCAGCACCCACCTAGCGGGAGAGTCGTACGAGCAGTACTTC.

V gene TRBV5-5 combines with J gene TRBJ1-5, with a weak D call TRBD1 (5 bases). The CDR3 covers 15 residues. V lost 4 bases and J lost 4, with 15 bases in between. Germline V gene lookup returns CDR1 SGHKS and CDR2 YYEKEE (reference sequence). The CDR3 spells CASSPRQGQNQPQHF. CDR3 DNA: TGTGCCAGCAGCCCCCGGCAGGGCCAAAATCAGCCCCAGCATTTT.

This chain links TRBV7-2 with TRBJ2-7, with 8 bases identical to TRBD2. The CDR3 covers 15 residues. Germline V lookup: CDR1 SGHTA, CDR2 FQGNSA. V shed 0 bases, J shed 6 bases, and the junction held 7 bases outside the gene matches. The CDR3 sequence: CASSLAAAGGVEQYF. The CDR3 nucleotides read TGTGCCAGCAGCTTAGCTGCTGCGGGGGGTGTCGAGCAGTACTTC.

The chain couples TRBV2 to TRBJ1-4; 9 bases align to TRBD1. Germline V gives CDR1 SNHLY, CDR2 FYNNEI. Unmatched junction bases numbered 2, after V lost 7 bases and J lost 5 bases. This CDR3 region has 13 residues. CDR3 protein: CASTGTGNEKLFF. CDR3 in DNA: TGTGCCAGCACCGGGACAGGGAATGAAAAACTGTTTTTT.

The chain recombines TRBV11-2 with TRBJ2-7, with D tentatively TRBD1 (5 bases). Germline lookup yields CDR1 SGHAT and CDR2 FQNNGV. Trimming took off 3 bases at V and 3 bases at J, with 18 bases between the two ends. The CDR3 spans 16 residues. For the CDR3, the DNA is TGTGCCAGCAGCTTGTTGGGGCAGGGTTTAATCTACGAGCAGTACTTC. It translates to CASSLLGQGLIYEQYF. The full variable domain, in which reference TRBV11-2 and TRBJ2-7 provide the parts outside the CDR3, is EAGVAQSPRYKIIEKRQSVAFWCNPISGHATLYWYQQILGQGPKLLIQFQNNGVVDDSQLPKDRFSAERLKGVDSTLKIQPAKLEDSAVYLCASSLLGQGLIYEQYFGPGTRLTVT.

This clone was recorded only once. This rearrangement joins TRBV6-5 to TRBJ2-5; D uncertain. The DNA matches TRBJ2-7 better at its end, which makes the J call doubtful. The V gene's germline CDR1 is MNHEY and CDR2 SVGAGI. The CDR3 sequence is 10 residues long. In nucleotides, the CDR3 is TGTGCCAGCAGTTACTACGAGCAGTACTTC. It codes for CASSYYEQYF.

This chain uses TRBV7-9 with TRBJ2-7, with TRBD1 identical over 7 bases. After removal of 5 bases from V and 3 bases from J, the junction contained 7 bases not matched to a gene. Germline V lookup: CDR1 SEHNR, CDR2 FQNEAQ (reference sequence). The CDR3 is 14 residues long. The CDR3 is CASSPFGTVYEQYF. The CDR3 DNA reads TGTGCCAGCAGCCCTTTCGGGACAGTCTACGAGCAGTACTTC.

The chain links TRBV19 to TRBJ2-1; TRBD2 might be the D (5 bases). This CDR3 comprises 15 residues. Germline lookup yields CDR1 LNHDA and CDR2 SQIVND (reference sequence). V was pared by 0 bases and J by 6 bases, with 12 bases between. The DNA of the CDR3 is TGTGCCAGTAGTATAGAGGACTTCCACGGCAATGAGCAGTTCTTC. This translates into CASSIEDFHGNEQFF.

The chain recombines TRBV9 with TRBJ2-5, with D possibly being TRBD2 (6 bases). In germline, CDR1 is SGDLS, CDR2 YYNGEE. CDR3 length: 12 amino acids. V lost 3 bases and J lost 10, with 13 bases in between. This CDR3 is CASSGTTGIQYF. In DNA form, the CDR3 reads TGTGCCAGCAGCGGGACTACCGGGATCCAGTACTTC.

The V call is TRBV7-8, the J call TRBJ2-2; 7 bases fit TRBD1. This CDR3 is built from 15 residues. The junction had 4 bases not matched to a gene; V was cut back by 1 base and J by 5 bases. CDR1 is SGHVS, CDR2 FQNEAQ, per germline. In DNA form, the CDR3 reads TGTGCCAGCAGCTTAGGGGACAGTAGAACCGGGGAGCTGTTTTTT. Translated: CASSLGDSRTGELFF.

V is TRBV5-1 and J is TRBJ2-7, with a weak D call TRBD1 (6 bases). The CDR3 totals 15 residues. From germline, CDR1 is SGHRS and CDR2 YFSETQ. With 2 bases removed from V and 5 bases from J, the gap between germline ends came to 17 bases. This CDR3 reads CASSFIWGQENEQYF. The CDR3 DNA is TGCGCCAGCAGCTTTATTTGGGGGCAGGAGAACGAGCAGTACTTC.